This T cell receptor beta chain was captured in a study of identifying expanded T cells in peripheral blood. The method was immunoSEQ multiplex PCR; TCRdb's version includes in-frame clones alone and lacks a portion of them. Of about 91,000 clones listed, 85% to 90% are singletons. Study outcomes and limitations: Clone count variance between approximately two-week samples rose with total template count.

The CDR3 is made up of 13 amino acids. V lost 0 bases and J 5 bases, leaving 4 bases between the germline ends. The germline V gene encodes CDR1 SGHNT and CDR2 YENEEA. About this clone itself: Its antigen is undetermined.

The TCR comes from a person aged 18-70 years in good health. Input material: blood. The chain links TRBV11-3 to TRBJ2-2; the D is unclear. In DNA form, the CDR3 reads TGTGCCAGCAGCTTAGACAGAACCGGGGAGCTGTTTTTT. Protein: CASSLDRTGELFF.